The rows below give T cell receptor beta chains drawn from one sample of a study of blood T cell repertoires in COVID-19. Profiled with immunoSEQ multiplex PCR; TCRdb holds only in-frame clones, not every one. The profile shows under 90,000 clones, 87% of them singletons. The sequenced sample consisted of peripheral blood. All receptors come from a man aged 55 to 70 with acute or convalescent COVID-19. Each CDR3 is given with its conserved first and last residue. D genes are given only for firm matches. Size tells how often a clone was seen (once, few, many) or the class of an expanded clone, and some rows leave it out.

>-|TRBJ2-7|TRBD2|TRBV4-3
CASSQARTSGGADEQYF
TGCGCCAGCAGCCAAGCCCGGACTAGCGGGGGGGCCGACGAGCAGTACTTC
>-|TRBJ1-6|-|TRBV5-6
CASSLQATYNSPLHF
TGTGCCAGCAGCTTACAGGCCACCTATAATTCACCCCTCCACTTT
>-|TRBJ2-7|-|TRBV2
CASSEGLYSYEQYF
TGTGCCAGCAGTGAGGGACTGTACTCCTACGAGCAGTACTTC
>-|TRBJ2-5|TRBD2|TRBV7-2
CASSLGTSGGLETQYF
TGTGCCAGCAGCTTGGGGACTAGCGGGGGGTTAGAGACCCAGTACTTC
>-|TRBJ1-5|-|TRBV28
CASTILGGTHSNQPQHF
TGTGCCAGCACCATCCTCGGGGGGACGCATAGCAATCAGCCCCAGCATTTT
>-|TRBJ2-7|TRBD1|TRBV13
CASSRGQGAGEQYF
TGTGCCAGCAGCCGGGGACAGGGGGCAGGAGAGCAGTACTTC
>few|TRBJ2-2|-|TRBV3-1/TRBV3-2
CASSQGGNTGELFF
TGTGCCAGCAGCCAGGGAGGGAACACCGGGGAGCTGTTTTTT
>-|TRBJ2-7|TRBD1|TRBV11-2
CASSLRENRGRPVEQYF
TGTGCCAGCAGCTTGAGGGAGAACAGGGGCCGCCCGGTGGAGCAGTACTTC
>-|TRBJ1-6|-|TRBV3-1/TRBV3-2
CASSQALCREYNSPLHF
TGTGCCAGCAGCCAAGCCCTCTGCCGGGAGTATAATTCACCCCTCCACTTT
>-|TRBJ2-3|TRBD2|TRBV2
CASKPLVAGGDTQYF
TGTGCCAGCAAACCCCTAGTGGCGGGGGGGGATACGCAGTATTTT
>-|TRBJ1-6|-|TRBV30
CAWRNGGYNSPLHF
TGTGCCTGGAGGAATGGGGGGTATAATTCACCCCTCCACTTT
>-|TRBJ1-6|-|TRBV19
CASSTSGQSSPLHF
TGTGCCAGTAGTACATCGGGACAAAGTTCACCCCTCCACTTT
>-|TRBJ1-2|TRBD1|TRBV19
CASSIPTGGSYGYTF
TGTGCCAGTAGTATCCCCACAGGGGGCAGCTATGGCTACACCTTC
>-|TRBJ1-4|TRBD1|TRBV4-3
CASSFGTGEKLFF
TGCGCCAGCAGTTTTGGGACAGGTGAAAAACTGTTTTTT
>-|TRBJ1-2|-|TRBV28
CASSAPGATYGYTF
TGTGCCAGCAGTGCTCCTGGGGCCACCTATGGCTACACCTTC
>-|TRBJ1-1|TRBD1|TRBV19
CASSMQGAYTEAFF
TGTGCCAGTAGTATGCAGGGGGCGTACACTGAAGCTTTCTTT
>-|TRBJ1-2|TRBD1|TRBV25-1
CASSTGTGGSLPYGYTF
TGTGCCAGCAGCACCGGGACAGGGGGTTCTCTCCCCTATGGCTACACCTTC
>-|TRBJ1-1|-|TRBV13
CASSFKLLGQKNTEAFF
TGTGCCAGCAGCTTTAAGTTATTGGGACAAAAAAACACTGAAGCTTTCTTT
>-|TRBJ1-5|-|TRBV10-2
CASSVLIRDQPQHF
TGCGCCAGCAGTGTTTTGATTCGAGATCAGCCCCAGCATTTT
>-|TRBJ2-3|-|TRBV6-5
CASSWVQGGTDTQYF
TGTGCCAGCAGTTGGGTCCAAGGGGGCACAGATACGCAGTATTTT
>-|TRBJ1-5|TRBD1|TRBV9
CASSQGQGEQPQHF
TGTGCCAGCAGCCAAGGACAGGGCGAACAGCCCCAGCATTTT
>-|TRBJ1-2|-|TRBV5-4
CASSLMGRVNGYTF
TGTGCCAGCAGCTTGATGGGCAGGGTAAATGGCTACACCTTC
>-|TRBJ1-1|TRBD1|TRBV7-8
CASSPGQGVNTEAFF
TGTGCCAGCAGCCCGGGACAGGGGGTGAACACTGAAGCTTTCTTT
>-|TRBJ1-5|TRBD1|TRBV18
CASSPCDRGSNQPQHF
TGTGCCAGCTCACCCTGCGACAGGGGAAGCAATCAGCCCCAGCATTTT
>-|TRBJ1-2|-|TRBV6-5
CAAREGGANYGYTF
TGTGCCGCTCGCGAAGGGGGGGCTAACTATGGCTACACCTTC